This T cell receptor (beta chain) was captured in a study of blood T cells in healthy people across ages. The second PCR ran roughly 7 to 11 cycles with a sample-barcoded 5' primer and J-beta primers. TCRdb re-analysed the 5' RACE reads in MiXCR, keeping a single row per CDR3 protein. Here the sample spans about 900,000 distinct CDR3 sequences, around 46% being singletons. There are 11 residues in the CDR3. CDR1 is MNHNS and CDR2 is SASEGT in the germline V gene. The V end lost 8 bases, the J end lost 4 bases, and 8 bases lay between the germline ends. Sequencing used blood. The rearrangement uses TRBV6-1 and TRBJ2-5; the D gene is possibly TRBD2 (5 bases). This sequence was found in a man aged 25-40 years in good health. The CDR3 bases are TGTGCCAGCGGAGGCTTAGAGACCCAGTACTTC. Encoded protein: CASGGLETQYF.